These T cell receptor beta chains were read from a single sample in a study of blood T cell repertoires in COVID-19. Only in-frame clones appear in the TCRdb table, and some are missing; sequencing was by immunoSEQ multiplex PCR. The table has roughly 290,000 clones, around four fifths seen once. Source material: peripheral blood. These receptors came from a woman in her fifties or sixties with active or convalescent COVID-19. Both conserved end residues are part of each CDR3. The D gene is left open where the match is weak. The size entry is marked missing in some rows and otherwise reads once, few, many or a size class.

NA,TRBJ2-1,TRBD2,19,TRBV19,CASSFQGLAGVDRYNEQFF,TGTGCCAGTAGTTTCCAGGGACTAGCGGGAGTGGACCGATACAATGAGCAGTTCTTC
NA,TRBJ2-2,NA,16,TRBV6-6,CASRSSSGINTGELFF,TGTGCCAGCAGATCGAGTTCCGGGATCAACACCGGGGAGCTGTTTTTT
NA,TRBJ2-7,TRBD1,18,TRBV3-1/TRBV3-2,CASSQVPPGQGSSYEQYF,TGTGCCAGCAGCCAAGTCCCCCCCGGACAGGGAAGCTCCTACGAGCAGTACTTC
once,TRBJ2-7,TRBD1,16,TRBV18,CASSPSGTGENYEQYF,TGTGCCAGCTCACCATCGGGGACAGGGGAGAACTACGAGCAGTACTTC
once,TRBJ2-7,NA,13,TRBV10-3,CAIAELEDYEQYF,TGTGCCATCGCCGAACTAGAAGACTACGAGCAGTACTTC
NA,TRBJ1-2,NA,13,TRBV6-1,CASSEGRNYGYTF,TGTGCCAGCAGTGAGGGCAGGAACTATGGCTACACCTTC
few,TRBJ2-5,TRBD2,16,TRBV2,CASSPWTSGRQETQYF,TGTGCCAGCAGCCCCTGGACTAGCGGGCGCCAAGAGACCCAGTACTTC
NA,TRBJ1-3,TRBD1,14,TRBV27,CASSFDRAGNTIYF,TGTGCCAGCAGTTTTGACAGGGCTGGAAACACCATATATTTT
once,TRBJ1-2,TRBD1,16,TRBV6-1,CASSGDRGRGFYGYTF,TGTGCCAGCAGTGGAGACAGGGGCCGAGGATTTTATGGCTACACCTTC
NA,TRBJ1-5,NA,13,TRBV30,CAWATRGNQPQHF,TGTGCCTGGGCGACACGGGGAAATCAGCCCCAGCATTTT
NA,TRBJ2-2,TRBD1,15,TRBV27,CASSPTTGGTGELFF,TGTGCCAGCAGTCCAACGACAGGGGGCACCGGGGAGCTGTTTTTT
NA,TRBJ1-2,NA,13,TRBV29-1,CSVEELDSPGYTF,TGCAGCGTTGAAGAACTGGACAGCCCTGGCTACACCTTC
NA,TRBJ2-1,TRBD2,13,TRBV15,CATTSGIMNEQFF,TGTGCCACCACTAGCGGGATAATGAATGAGCAGTTCTTC
few,TRBJ2-7,NA,16,TRBV10-1,CASSPRRGAASYEQYF,TGCGCCAGCAGTCCTCGTAGGGGTGCCGCCTCCTACGAGCAGTACTTC
NA,TRBJ1-2,TRBD1,13,TRBV3-1/TRBV3-2,CASSQPGGNGYTF,TGTGCCAGCAGCCAGCCAGGGGGAAATGGCTACACCTTC
NA,TRBJ2-5,NA,15,TRBV5-4,CASSLVAGQRETQYF,TGTGCCAGCAGCTTGGTGGCAGGTCAGCGGGAGACCCAGTACTTC
NA,TRBJ2-7,TRBD2,12,TRBV29-1,CSVASGPYEQYF,TGCAGCGTAGCTAGCGGCCCCTACGAGCAGTACTTC
NA,TRBJ1-1,NA,13,TRBV3-1/TRBV3-2,CASSQRLYTEAFF,TGTGCCAGCAGCCAGCGGTTGTACACTGAAGCTTTCTTT
NA,TRBJ2-1,NA,13,TRBV6-5,CASKTAFYNEQFF,TGTGCCAGCAAGACAGCGTTCTACAATGAGCAGTTCTTC
NA,TRBJ2-3,NA,15,TRBV6-5,CASIGGLAPTDTQYF,TGTGCCAGCATCGGAGGGCTAGCCCCCACAGATACGCAGTATTTT
NA,TRBJ1-1,NA,14,TRBV7-9,CASSLGGRDEEAFF,TGTGCCAGCAGCTTAGGAGGGAGGGATGAAGAAGCTTTCTTT
NA,TRBJ1-2,NA,11,TRBV28,CASSSDYGYTF,TGTGCCAGCAGTTCGGACTATGGCTACACCTTC
NA,TRBJ2-1,NA,17,TRBV5-4,CASTTRGGGVVLNEQFF,TGTGCCAGCACCACTAGAGGGGGTGGCGTGGTATTGAATGAGCAGTTCTTC
few,TRBJ2-7,NA,15,TRBV5-1,CASSGPGQGTYEQYF,TGCGCCAGCAGCGGGCCGGGGCAGGGGACCTACGAGCAGTACTTC
NA,TRBJ1-1,NA,14,TRBV5-8,CASSLDGMNTEAFF,TGTGCCAGCAGCTTGGACGGGATGAACACTGAAGCTTTCTTT
NA,TRBJ2-5,NA,12,TRBV10-3,CATGGNGETQYF,TGTGCCACGGGCGGGAACGGAGAGACCCAGTACTTC
NA,TRBJ2-7,TRBD1,15,TRBV4-1,CASSQGQGIVYEQYF,TGCGCCAGCAGCCAAGGACAGGGGATAGTCTACGAGCAGTACTTC
NA,TRBJ2-1,NA,16,TRBV11-3,CASSLGGDFPYNEQFF,TGTGCCAGCAGCTTAGGGGGGGACTTTCCCTACAATGAGCAGTTCTTC
NA,TRBJ1-5,NA,14,TRBV28,CAGGRLYSNQPQHF,TGTGCCGGAGGTAGACTGTATAGCAATCAGCCCCAGCATTTT
NA,TRBJ2-1,NA,14,TRBV20-1,CSASGSGAYNEQFF,TGCAGTGCTAGTGGGTCGGGGGCCTACAATGAGCAGTTCTTC
once,TRBJ2-7,TRBD1,14,TRBV28,CASGEDRGHYEQYF,TGTGCCAGCGGGGAGGACAGGGGGCACTACGAGCAGTACTTC
NA,TRBJ1-1,TRBD1,16,TRBV19,CASTLRQGMMSTEAFF,TGTGCCAGTACCCTAAGACAGGGTATGATGAGCACTGAAGCTTTCTTT
once,TRBJ2-7,NA,11,TRBV20-1,CSAGAGDEQYF,TGCAGTGCTGGAGCAGGGGACGAGCAGTACTTC
NA,TRBJ2-1,NA,14,TRBV5-1,CASSLFGSYNEQFF,TGCGCCAGCAGCTTATTCGGCTCCTACAATGAGCAGTTCTTC
NA,TRBJ1-2,TRBD1,12,TRBV30,CARGGQPYGYTF,TGTGCCCGGGGGGGACAGCCCTATGGCTACACCTTC
NA,TRBJ2-3,NA,15,TRBV6-5,CASSWGTQGTDTQYF,TGTGCCAGCAGCTGGGGGACACAGGGAACAGATACGCAGTATTTT
NA,TRBJ2-2,TRBD2,16,TRBV5-4,CASSLTSGLNTGELFF,TGTGCCAGCAGCTTGACTAGCGGTTTGAACACCGGGGAGCTGTTTTTT
NA,TRBJ1-2,NA,14,TRBV29-1,CSVELGRPNYGYTF,TGCAGCGTTGAATTGGGCAGGCCGAACTATGGCTACACCTTC
once,TRBJ1-4,NA,19,TRBV15,CATSRDRGLRSSVNEKLFF,TGTGCCACCAGCAGAGATCGAGGTCTCCGGTCTTCAGTTAATGAAAAACTGTTTTTT
NA,TRBJ2-3,NA,14,TRBV18,CASSPAGGDGTQYF,TGTGCCAGCTCACCAGCCGGGGGTGATGGTACGCAGTATTTT
NA,TRBJ2-7,NA,13,TRBV28,CASSPPVRNEQYF,TGTGCCAGCAGCCCCCCGGTCCGTAACGAGCAGTACTTC
NA,TRBJ1-6,NA,12,TRBV12-3/TRBV12-4,CASSLDGSPLHF,TGTGCCAGCAGCCTCGACGGGTCACCCCTCCACTTT
NA,TRBJ2-7,NA,13,TRBV9,CASSRSWEREQYF,TGTGCCAGCAGTCGTAGCTGGGAGCGTGAGCAGTACTTC
NA,TRBJ1-5,NA,14,TRBV4-1,CASSQVSSNQPQHF,TGCGCCAGCAGCCAAGTGTCATCAAATCAGCCCCAGCATTTT
NA,TRBJ2-1,TRBD2,14,TRBV28,CASSITGTSGEQFF,TGTGCCAGCAGCATAACCGGGACTAGCGGTGAGCAGTTCTTC
NA,TRBJ2-1,NA,13,TRBV7-8,CASSPTLGDEQFF,TGTGCCAGCAGCCCAACTTTAGGGGATGAGCAGTTCTTC
NA,TRBJ1-2,NA,12,TRBV9,CASSVVGYGYTF,TGTGCCAGCAGCGTAGTCGGCTATGGCTACACCTTC
NA,TRBJ1-1,TRBD1,15,TRBV7-8,CASSPRTGQNTEAFF,TGTGCCAGCAGCCCGCGGACAGGACAGAACACTGAAGCTTTCTTT
once,TRBJ2-7,NA,14,TRBV28,CASSLTTVDYEQYF,TGTGCCAGCAGTTTAACAACAGTGGACTACGAGCAGTACTTC
NA,TRBJ2-5,NA,15,TRBV3-1/TRBV3-2,CASSHGMGAGETQYF,TGTGCCAGCAGCCACGGAATGGGGGCTGGGGAGACCCAGTACTTC